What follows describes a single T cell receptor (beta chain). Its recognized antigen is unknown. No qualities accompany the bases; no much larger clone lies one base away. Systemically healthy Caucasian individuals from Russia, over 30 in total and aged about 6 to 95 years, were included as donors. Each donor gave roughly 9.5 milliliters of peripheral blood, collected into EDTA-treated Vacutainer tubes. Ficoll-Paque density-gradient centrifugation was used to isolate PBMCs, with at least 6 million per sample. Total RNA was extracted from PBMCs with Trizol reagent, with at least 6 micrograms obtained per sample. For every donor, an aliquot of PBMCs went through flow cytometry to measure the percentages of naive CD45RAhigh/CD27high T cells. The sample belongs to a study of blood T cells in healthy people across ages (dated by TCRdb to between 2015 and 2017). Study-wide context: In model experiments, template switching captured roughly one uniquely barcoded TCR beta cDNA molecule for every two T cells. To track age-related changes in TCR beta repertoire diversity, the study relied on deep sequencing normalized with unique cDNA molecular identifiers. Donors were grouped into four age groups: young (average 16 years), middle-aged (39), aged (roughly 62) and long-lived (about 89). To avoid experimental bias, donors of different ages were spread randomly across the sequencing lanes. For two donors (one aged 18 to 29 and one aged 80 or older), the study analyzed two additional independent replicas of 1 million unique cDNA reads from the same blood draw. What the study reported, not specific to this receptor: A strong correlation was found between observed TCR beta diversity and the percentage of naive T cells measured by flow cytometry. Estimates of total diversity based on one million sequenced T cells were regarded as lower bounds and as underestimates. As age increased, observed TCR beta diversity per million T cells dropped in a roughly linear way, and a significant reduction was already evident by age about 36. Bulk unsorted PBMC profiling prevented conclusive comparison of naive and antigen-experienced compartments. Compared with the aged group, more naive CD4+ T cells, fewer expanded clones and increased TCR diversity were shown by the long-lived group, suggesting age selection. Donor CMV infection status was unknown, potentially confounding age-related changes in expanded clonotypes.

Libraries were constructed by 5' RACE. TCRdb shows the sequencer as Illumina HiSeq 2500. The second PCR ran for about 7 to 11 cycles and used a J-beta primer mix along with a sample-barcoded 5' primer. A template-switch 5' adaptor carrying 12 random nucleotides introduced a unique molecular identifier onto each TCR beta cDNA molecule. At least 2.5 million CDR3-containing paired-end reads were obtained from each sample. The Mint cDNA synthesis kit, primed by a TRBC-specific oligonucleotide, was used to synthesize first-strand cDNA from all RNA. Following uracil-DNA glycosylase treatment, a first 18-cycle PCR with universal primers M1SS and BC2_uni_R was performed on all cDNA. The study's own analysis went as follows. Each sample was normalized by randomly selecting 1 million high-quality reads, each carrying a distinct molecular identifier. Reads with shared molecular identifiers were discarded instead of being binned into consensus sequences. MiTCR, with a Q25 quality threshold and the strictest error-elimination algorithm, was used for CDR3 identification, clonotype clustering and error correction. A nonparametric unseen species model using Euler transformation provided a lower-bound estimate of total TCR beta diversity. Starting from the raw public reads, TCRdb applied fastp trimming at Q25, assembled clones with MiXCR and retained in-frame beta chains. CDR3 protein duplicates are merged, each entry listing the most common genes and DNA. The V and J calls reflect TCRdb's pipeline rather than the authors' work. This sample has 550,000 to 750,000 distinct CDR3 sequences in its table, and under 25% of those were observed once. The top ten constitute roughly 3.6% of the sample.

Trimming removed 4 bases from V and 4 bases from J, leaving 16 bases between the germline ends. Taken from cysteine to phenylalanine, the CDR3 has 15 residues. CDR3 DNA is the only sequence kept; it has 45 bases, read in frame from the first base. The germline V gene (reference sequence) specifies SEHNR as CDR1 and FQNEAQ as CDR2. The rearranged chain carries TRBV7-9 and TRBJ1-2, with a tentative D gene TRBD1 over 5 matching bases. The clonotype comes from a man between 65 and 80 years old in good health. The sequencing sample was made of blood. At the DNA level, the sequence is TGTGCCAGCAGCTCCAATCGGGGCGGGAGCTATGGCTACACCTTC. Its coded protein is CASSSNRGGSYGYTF.